There are many counts of the clone carrying this T cell receptor beta chain. Its specificity is not known. The TCR beta CDR3 regions underwent amplification using RNA transcripts as the source. Carried out on the TCR CDR3, a first-round RT-PCR used the HTBI primer set. TCRdb itself ran the multiplex PCR reads through MiXCR, one entry per CDR3 protein. The sample yields about 360,000 distinct CDR3 sequences, less than 15% seen once. The source of the sample is a study of T cells in Graves' hyperthyroidism and ophthalmopathy. Study outcomes and limitations: Peripheral blood also featured most of the thyroid clonotypes expanded above 0.001. A median about 6 months before onset, the model predicted ophthalmopathy.

The germline gives CDR1 MNHNS, CDR2 SASEGT. Unmatched junction bases numbered 9, after V lost 2 bases and J lost 6 bases. The CDR3 sequence is 15 residues long. Material for sequencing was blood. The genes are TRBV6-1 and TRBJ2-7; 8 bases are shared with TRBD1. The sequence was obtained from a woman aged 18-29 years with Graves' hyperthyroidism. The DNA for the CDR3 is TGTGCCAGCAGTGAACAGGGGGCAGCTGCCGCCGAGCAGTACTTC. This translates into CASSEQGAAAAEQYF.